These 17 T cell receptor beta chains were all obtained from the same sample, sequenced in a study of cytomegalovirus exposure and HLA in healthy donors. The study ran its PCR with 60 Vbeta and 13 Jbeta primers. TCRdb keeps only in-frame clones here, not all; method: immunoSEQ multiplex PCR. The sample carries over 120,000 clones, 80% recorded once. Sequenced: PBMCs. Receptor source: a man aged 35-49 years in good health and CMV-seronegative.

The chain combines TRBV4-1 with TRBJ1-1; 7 bases match TRBD1. Germline lookup yields CDR1 MGHRA and CDR2 YSYEKL. The ends lost 4 bases at V and 8 bases at J; junction bases unmatched: 4. CDR3 length: 12 residues. The CDR3 nucleotides read TGCGCCAGCAGCCGAGTACAGGGGGAAGCTTTCTTT. It encodes CASSRVQGEAFF.

As DNA, the CDR3 is TGTGCCAGCAGGTATCAAACCGGGACAGGCCATAGCAATCAGCCCCAGCATTTT. Amino acid sequence: CASRYQTGTGHSNQPQHF. V and J are TRBV28 and TRBJ1-5, with TRBD1 matching 8 bases. Germline assignment: CDR1 MDHEN and CDR2 SYDVKM. The CDR3 has 18 residues. After removal of 6 bases from V and 0 bases from J, the junction contained 13 bases not matched to a gene.

The rearrangement uses TRBV6-4 and TRBJ2-5, with D perhaps TRBD1 (8 bases). The CDR3 sequence is 13 residues long. CDR1 is MRHNA and CDR2 is SNTAGT in the germline V gene. Trimming shortened V by 5 bases and J by 9 bases, and 16 bases separated the two germline ends. CDR3 sequence reads: CASSLTGEGAQYF. The CDR3 DNA follows: TGTGCCAGCAGTTTGACAGGGGAGGGGGCCCAGTACTTC.

This clone was seen a few times. The chain combines TRBV6-6 with TRBJ1-2, with a possible D match to TRBD1 (5 bases). The CDR3 has 15 amino acids. The V end was cut by 3 bases, the J end by 0 bases, with 11 bases between. In germline, CDR1 is MNHNY, CDR2 SVGAGI (reference sequence). This chain's CDR3 is CASSYSDSANYGYTF. In DNA, the CDR3 is TGTGCCAGCAGTTATTCTGACAGCGCTAACTATGGCTACACCTTC.

This chain uses TRBV10-2 with TRBJ2-2, with 11 bases identical to TRBD1. Per the germline V gene, CDR1 is WSHSY and CDR2 is SAAADI. V lost 2 bases to trimming and J lost 5 bases; unmatched junction nucleotides: 1. The CDR3 extends over 15 amino acids. CDR3 loop: CASSEGTGGTGELFF. CDR3 nucleotides: TGCGCCAGCAGTGAGGGGACAGGGGGGACCGGGGAGCTGTTTTTT.

This chain connects TRBV9 to TRBJ2-7, with 10 bases identical to TRBD2. Germline CDR1 reads SGDLS; CDR2 reads YYNGEE. V lost 3 bases, J lost 4 bases, and 22 bases stayed unmatched. The CDR3 extends over 20 amino acids. The CDR3 nucleotides read TGTGCCAGCAGCGACCCATTAGCGGGGGGCCCCCTAGCATCCCCGTACGAGCAGTACTTC. The encoded protein is CASSDPLAGGPLASPYEQYF.

The chain employs TRBV5-4 and TRBJ2-2, with D perhaps matching TRBD2 (6 bases). V was trimmed by 4 bases and J by 5 bases, leaving 9 bases between them. Germline loops: CDR1 SGHNT, CDR2 YYREEE (reference sequence). This CDR3 spans 13 amino acids. As DNA, the CDR3 is TGTGCCAGCAGCCGGGCGGGAACCGGGGAGCTGTTTTTT. Its translation: CASSRAGTGELFF. Full variable domain (remainder filled in from reference TRBV5-4 and TRBJ2-2): ETGVTQSPTHLIKTRGQQVTLRCSSQSGHNTVSWYQQALGQGPQFIFQYYREEENGRGNFPPRFSGLQFPNYSSELNVNALELDDSALYLCASSRAGTGELFFGEGSRLTVL.

This clone was detected a few times. The gene calls are TRBV5-1 and TRBJ2-3, with a weak D call TRBD2 (6 bases). Germline assignment: CDR1 SGHRS and CDR2 YFSETQ. This CDR3 comprises 11 residues. Trimming cost V 7 bases and J 6 bases, with 9 bases left between them. CDR3 DNA sequence: TGCGCCAGCCTGAGCGGGGATACGCAGTATTTT. It codes for CASLSGDTQYF.

This sequence joins TRBV7-2 and TRBJ2-7; 7 bases are shared with TRBD1. The CDR3 spans 14 residues. V shed 1 base and J 3 bases; nucleotides not matched to a gene: 3. Germline CDR1 is SGHTA and CDR2 is FQGNSA. DNA for the CDR3: TGTGCCAGCAGCTTAGGGGACAGTTTCTACGAGCAGTACTTC. Its translation is CASSLGDSFYEQYF.

The chain has TRBV10-3 and TRBJ2-7, with 12 nucleotides matching TRBD2. The junction had 4 bases not matched to a gene; V was cut back by 6 bases and J by 1 base. The CDR3 has 15 amino acids. Germline CDR1 and CDR2: ENHRY and SYGVKD. The CDR3 bases are TGTGCCATCAGCTCGACTAGCGGGGGATCCTACGAGCAGTACTTC. Encoded protein: CAISSTSGGSYEQYF.

The chain carries TRBV5-5 and TRBJ1-5; 8 positions agree with TRBD1. Germline values: CDR1 SGHKS, CDR2 YYEKEE (reference sequence). The CDR3 length is 16 residues. The trim removed 0 bases at V and 6 bases at J, leaving 8 bases unmatched. As DNA, the CDR3 is TGTGCCAGCAGCTTGGGAGCAGGGGGCTTCCGTCAGCCCCAGCATTTT. Encoded protein: CASSLGAGGFRQPQHF.

The sample holds one count of this clone. The CDR3 loop reads CASSLGGAGGRMHNEQFF. CDR3 nucleotide sequence: TGTGCCAGCAGCTTAGGGGGGGCGGGGGGCCGGATGCACAATGAGCAGTTCTTC. The V and J genes are TRBV7-9 and TRBJ2-1; 8 bases match TRBD2. V shed 1 base, J shed 5 bases, and the junction held 13 bases outside the gene matches. This CDR3 contains 18 residues. The germline CDR1 and CDR2 sequences are SEHNR and FQNEAQ (reference sequence).

This sequence joins TRBV27 and TRBJ2-7, with D possibly matching TRBD2 (7 bases). From germline, CDR1 is MNHEY and CDR2 SMNVEV (reference sequence). Trimming removed 0 bases from V and 2 bases from J, with 11 bases in between. The CDR3 is made up of 15 amino acids. In DNA, the CDR3 is TGTGCCAGCAGTTTATCGGGGGCGGGAGCCTACGAGCAGTACTTC. Translating gives CASSLSGAGAYEQYF.

The CDR3 sequence is CASSGGGALETQYF. CDR3 nucleotide sequence: TGTGCCAGCAGTGGCGGGGGGGCCTTAGAGACCCAGTACTTC. The V gene is TRBV6-1, the J gene TRBJ2-5; 9 positions agree with TRBD2. CDR3 length equals 14 residues. Unmatched junction bases numbered 4, after V lost 4 bases and J lost 4 bases. Per germline, CDR1 MNHNS and CDR2 SASEGT.

The chain is built from TRBV5-6 and TRBJ1-1, with D tentatively TRBD1 (5 bases). With 8 bases removed from V and 6 bases from J, the gap between germline ends came to 29 bases. The germline gives CDR1 SGHDT, CDR2 YYEEEE. The CDR3 totals 17 residues. Here the CDR3 DNA reads TGTGCCAGGAGAATCCGGGGGAGGGACTTCCTGAGGCCTGAAGCTTTCTTT. This encodes CARRIRGRDFLRPEAFF.

The V call is TRBV7-9, the J call TRBJ1-1; 9 bases line up with TRBD1. The germline V gene encodes CDR1 SEHNR and CDR2 FQNEAQ (reference sequence). The CDR3 extends over 17 amino acids. V lost 7 bases to trimming and J lost 1 base; unmatched junction nucleotides: 13. In DNA, the CDR3 is TGTGCCAGCATAACCGCCCGCGACAGGGGGGGGAACACTGAAGCTTTCTTT. Protein: CASITARDRGGNTEAFF.

V usage is TRBV7-8 and J usage is TRBJ2-5; TRBD1 agrees at 10 bases. Germline V gives CDR1 SGHVS, CDR2 FQNEAQ. This CDR3 is 15 amino acids long. Trimming removed 6 bases from V and 4 bases from J; junction bases left unmatched: 8. The CDR3 DNA sequence: TGTGCCAGCAGTCAACCGACAGGGGGCGCAGAGACCCAGTACTTC. It translates to CASSQPTGGAETQYF.